This T cell receptor beta chain was identified in a study of T cells in Graves' hyperthyroidism and ophthalmopathy. On the study more broadly: Peripheral blood samples were taken at initial diagnosis, prior to any treatment.

V was trimmed by 5 bases and J by 3 bases, leaving 11 bases between them. The germline gives CDR1 MDHEN, CDR2 SYDVKM. The CDR3 spans 14 residues. This clonotype was seen only a few times. Absent ophthalmopathy progression within 18 months defined stable Graves' hyperthyroidism. Uncontrolled infection, other autoimmune disease, pregnancy or lactation excluded patients. TCR beta CDR3 regions were amplified from RNA. When the TCR CDR3 underwent first-round RT-PCR, the HTBI primer set was used. TCRdb reanalysed the multiplex PCR reads using MiXCR and keeps one entry per CDR3 protein. Among over 650,000 distinct CDR3 sequences, around 17% were seen once, and the ten largest hold around 8%.

The source is a man aged 18 to 29 with Graves' hyperthyroidism. The genes are TRBV28 and TRBJ1-5, with D perhaps matching TRBD1 (6 bases). Sequencing input: blood. CDR3 nucleotides: TGTGCCAGCAGTATAACAGGGTTCAATCAGCCCCAGCATTTT. Amino acids: CASSITGFNQPQHF. Full variable domain (outside the CDR3, taken from reference TRBV28 and TRBJ1-5): DVKVTQSSRYLVKRTGEKVFLECVQDMDHENMFWYRQDPGLGLRLIYFSYDVKMKEKGDIPEGYSVSREKKERFSLILESASTNQTSMYLCASSITGFNQPQHFGDGTRLSIL.